This note documents a single TCR beta chain sequence. This entry belongs to a study of low-dose radiotherapy and immunotherapy resistance in tumors. Alpha and beta chains were covered, as first-strand cDNA relied on TRAV- and TRBV-specific primers. Using a constant-region primer together with a V-primer adapter, TCRs were subjected to roughly 18 PCR cycles of amplification. A single record per CDR3 protein comes from TCRdb applying MiXCR to the reads. The sample holds around 80,000 distinct CDR3 sequences, 18% seen once. The CDR3 has 16 amino acids. CDR1 is LGHDT and CDR2 is YNNKEL in the germline V gene (reference sequence). J gave up 5 bases and V 0 bases, and 5 bases lay outside the gene matches. Regarding time point: before trial treatment.

This chain links TRBV3-1 with TRBJ2-1; 9 bases fit TRBD2. This receptor was obtained from a male donor with prostate cancer. Source: PBMCs, taken before treatment. The CDR3 DNA follows: TGTGCCAGCAGCCAAGAGTGGGCTAGCGGGAACAATGAGCAGTTCTTC. Translation: CASSQEWASGNNEQFF.